These 30 T cell receptor beta chains were all obtained from the same sample, sequenced in a study of graft-versus-host responses after intestinal transplantation. For these TCRs, the target antigens are not known. Using immunoSEQ multiplex PCR, the repertoire was profiled, and TCRdb retains in-frame clones only, with some absent. The profile shows 90,000 to 120,000 clones, roughly 84% of them singletons. The specimen was unstimulated CD4+ T cells sorted from spleen or lymph node cells, collected before intestinal transplant. The source is a human donor who received an intestinal transplant.

The chain employs TRBV7-3 and TRBJ2-1; D possibly corresponds to TRBD1 (5 bases). Germline lookup yields CDR1 SGHTA and CDR2 FQGTGA. V gave up 6 bases and J gave up 7 bases, with 13 bases separating them. CDR3 length equals 13 residues. CDR3 amino acids: CASSSGMWNEQFF. The CDR3 DNA follows: TGTGCCAGCAGTTCAGGGATGTGGAATGAGCAGTTCTTC.

Only one count was recorded for this clone. This sequence joins TRBV6-1 and TRBJ2-7; TRBD2 might be the D (6 bases). This CDR3 has 13 residues. Trimming left V 5 bases short and J 6 bases short, with 14 bases between. CDR1 is MNHNS, CDR2 SASEGT, per germline. The CDR3 DNA reads as TGTGCCAGCAGTACCGGAGGGCAGCGCGAGCAGTACTTC. It encodes CASSTGGQREQYF.

The chain uses TRBV11-2 and TRBJ2-7; possibly TRBD1 for D (6 bases). There are 14 residues in the CDR3. Germline V gene sequence: CDR1 SGHAT, CDR2 FQNNGV. V lost 5 bases to trimming and J lost 2 bases, with 13 bases between them. The CDR3 protein is CASSISRTAYEQYF. DNA for the CDR3: TGTGCCAGCAGCATCAGCCGGACAGCCTACGAGCAGTACTTC.

This clone has just a few counts. This chain joins TRBV6-6 and TRBJ2-1; D is ambiguous. Germline CDR1 reads MNHNY; CDR2 reads SVGAGI (reference sequence). The length of the CDR3 is 8 residues. Trimming stripped 9 bases from V and 9 bases from J, with 3 bases between. CDR3 DNA: TGTGCCAGAGCTGAGCAGTTCTTC. This sequence encodes CARAEQFF.

The V and J genes are TRBV5-1 and TRBJ1-1; D remains ambiguous. The CDR3 runs to 14 residues. Germline CDR1 SGHRS, CDR2 YFSETQ. Trimming left V 0 bases short and J 4 bases short, with 10 bases between. The CDR3: CASSLEARPTEAFF. The DNA for the CDR3 is TGCGCCAGCAGCTTGGAAGCCCGGCCCACTGAAGCTTTCTTT.

This clone was recorded once. The chain carries TRBV9 and TRBJ1-3; D is uncertain. The ends were cut back, 4 bases at V and 3 bases at J, with 14 bases in the middle. Germline V CDR1 and CDR2: SGDLS, YYNGEE. This CDR3 is built from 15 residues. The CDR3 DNA follows: TGTGCCAGCAGCCCCCAGGAGGGAAGTGGAAACACCATATATTTT. Translation: CASSPQEGSGNTIYF.

This clone appeared once. The chain has TRBV6-1 and TRBJ1-3; tentatively, D is TRBD1 (5 bases). Germline CDR1 reads MNHNS; CDR2 reads SASEGT. Trimming removed 3 bases at V and 0 bases at J, with 9 bases between. The CDR3 loop spans 15 amino acids. The CDR3 is CASSDRVSSGNTIYF. Here the CDR3 DNA reads TGTGCCAGCAGTGACAGGGTGAGCTCTGGAAACACCATATATTTT.

The CDR3 nucleotides are TGTGCCAGCAGCGTCGCTTCAGGGACTAGCTACAATGAGCAGTTCTTC. This codes for CASSVASGTSYNEQFF. The chain employs TRBV9 and TRBJ2-1, with 8 bases fitting TRBD2. The germline V gene has CDR1 SGDLS and CDR2 YYNGEE. J lost 3 bases, V lost 2 bases, and 7 bases had no gene match. The CDR3 sequence is 16 residues long.

The rearrangement joins TRBV6-5 to TRBJ1-5; 9 bases line up with TRBD1. Germline V gives CDR1 MNHEY, CDR2 SVGAGI. The CDR3 contains 14 residues. The J segment lost 4 bases and the V segment lost 6 bases, leaving 4 bases of the junction unmatched. The DNA of the CDR3 is TGTGCCAGCAGGCGGACAGGGGCTAATCAGCCCCAGCATTTT. Amino acid sequence: CASRRTGANQPQHF.

On this clone itself: In the same sample, other DNA sequences code for this CDR3. The rearrangement joins TRBV5-1 to TRBJ1-3; D call uncertain. Germline CDR1 and CDR2: SGHRS and YFSETQ. The V and J ends lost 0 bases and 2 bases respectively, with 6 bases between them. This CDR3 spans 14 amino acids. The CDR3 protein is CASSLGGTGNTIYF. For the CDR3, the DNA is TGCGCCAGCAGCTTGGGGGGAACTGGAAACACCATATATTTT.

The chain joins TRBV6-6 to TRBJ2-7; D is possibly TRBD2 (5 bases). This CDR3 region has 13 residues. The V gene lost 6 bases and the J gene lost 7 bases, with 16 bases spanning the gap. Germline V lookup: CDR1 MNHNY, CDR2 SVGAGI (reference sequence). CDR3 loop: CASSRGPSGEQYF. CDR3 in DNA: TGTGCCAGCAGCCGGGGTCCATCTGGTGAGCAGTACTTC.

The chain carries TRBV5-4 and TRBJ2-7; a weak D match, TRBD1 (6 bases). The V end was cut by 4 bases, the J end by 7 bases, with 12 bases between. Germline CDR1 reads SGHNT; CDR2 reads YYREEE (reference sequence). The CDR3 sequence is 12 residues long. The CDR3 DNA follows: TGTGCCAGCAGCCCACAGGGTGAAGAGCAGTACTTC. It is translated as CASSPQGEEQYF.

The chain joins TRBV5-4 to TRBJ2-3, with TRBD1 identical over 9 bases. V was clipped by 4 bases and J by 3 bases; unmatched bases: 3. Germline lookup yields CDR1 SGHNT and CDR2 YYREEE (reference sequence). This CDR3 has 14 residues. CDR3 nucleotides: TGTGCCAGCAGCCGGACAGGGGATACAGATACGCAGTATTTT. Residues: CASSRTGDTDTQYF.

The chain couples TRBV6-5 to TRBJ1-2, with 8 bases identical to TRBD1. This CDR3 spans 15 amino acids. The V and J ends lost 6 bases and 7 bases, in that order; junction bases with no gene match: 13. From germline, CDR1 is MNHEY and CDR2 SVGAGI. The DNA for the CDR3 is TGTGCCAGCAGCCCAAGGACAGGGCTCATGGCTGGCTACACCTTC. As protein: CASSPRTGLMAGYTF.

The rearrangement joins TRBV6-1 to TRBJ2-5; TRBD1 agrees at 9 bases. Matching the DNA end better, TRBJ2-7 makes the J call doubtful. The CDR3 runs 15 residues. Germline assignment: CDR1 MNHNS and CDR2 SASEGT. This chain's CDR3 is CASTLLGQGPYEQYF. Written as DNA, the CDR3 is TGTGCCAGCACCCTTTTGGGACAGGGACCCTACGAGCAGTACTTC.

A few counts support this clone. The chain couples TRBV6-5 to TRBJ2-2; the match to TRBD1 covers 11 bases. J was trimmed by 3 bases and V by 8 bases; bases with no gene match: 2. Germline CDR1 MNHEY, CDR2 SVGAGI. The CDR3 runs to 14 residues. The CDR3 region is CASRTGGDTGELFF. For the CDR3, the DNA is TGTGCCAGCCGGACAGGGGGCGACACCGGGGAGCTGTTTTTT.

The chain uses TRBV10-2 and TRBJ2-5, with no clear D. V was cut by 0 bases and J by 7 bases, with 9 bases left in between. The CDR3 loop spans 13 amino acids. The germline gives CDR1 WSHSY, CDR2 SAAADI. For the CDR3, the DNA is TGCGCCAGCAGTGAGTCCGGCTACGGGACCCAGTACTTC. Translating it yields CASSESGYGTQYF.

CDR3 region: CASSLGQGTQETQYF. CDR3 coding DNA: TGTGCCAGCAGCTTGGGACAGGGCACCCAAGAGACCCAGTACTTC. The chain uses TRBV5-4 and TRBJ2-5, with 7 bases fitting TRBD1. CDR1 is SGHNT and CDR2 is YYREEE in the germline V gene (reference sequence). The V and J ends lost 0 bases and 1 base, in that order; junction bases with no gene match: 3. The CDR3 is 15 amino acids.

The J gene is TRBJ2-3, the V gene TRBV18, with D possibly TRBD2 on 6 matching bases. V lost 10 bases and J 3 bases, leaving 17 bases between the germline ends. The germline V gene has CDR1 KGHSH and CDR2 LQKENI. This CDR3 has 14 amino acids. CDR3 sequence: CATGTTRDTDTQYF. The CDR3 DNA reads as TGTGCCACCGGAACGACTAGAGATACAGATACGCAGTATTTT. Variable domain in full (rest from reference TRBV18 and TRBJ2-3): NAGVMQNPRHLVRRRGQEARLRCSPMKGHSHVYWYRQLPEEGLKFMVYLQKENIIDESGMPKERFSAEFPKEGPSILRIQQVVRGDSAAYFCATGTTRDTDTQYFGPGTRLTVL.

The chain links TRBV6-5 to TRBJ2-7; D may be TRBD1 or TRBD2 (5 bases each). The germline gives CDR1 MNHEY, CDR2 SVGAGI. The CDR3 spans 13 residues. V was shortened by 6 bases and J by 3 bases, with 12 bases between the two germline ends. This CDR3 is CASSSGAYYEQYF. The CDR3 nucleotides read TGTGCCAGCAGCTCCGGGGCCTACTACGAGCAGTACTTC.

DNA of the CDR3: TGTGCCAGCAGCGCTACCGGGGGACCCTCCACAGATACGCAGTATTTT. Protein: CASSATGGPSTDTQYF. This rearrangement joins TRBV9 to TRBJ2-3; D is possibly TRBD2 (6 bases). Germline CDR1 reads SGDLS; CDR2 reads YYNGEE. Trimming took 3 bases from V and 2 from J, leaving 16 bases between them. This CDR3 comprises 16 residues. Drawing the rest from reference TRBV9 and TRBJ2-3, the complete variable domain is DSGVTQTPKHLITATGQRVTLRCSPRSGDLSVYWYQQSLDQGLQFLIQYYNGEERAKGNILERFSAQQFPDLHSELNLSSLELGDSALYFCASSATGGPSTDTQYFGPGTRLTVL.

The chain combines TRBV5-1 with TRBJ2-7; no definite D call. The germline V gene encodes CDR1 SGHRS and CDR2 YFSETQ. This CDR3 is built from 18 residues. V shed 0 bases and J shed 3 bases, with 22 bases lying between them. The CDR3 protein is CASSLGPIHAVFLYEQYF. As DNA, the CDR3 is TGCGCCAGCAGCTTGGGCCCGATACACGCCGTATTCCTCTACGAGCAGTACTTC. Using reference TRBV5-1 and TRBJ2-7 for the parts outside the CDR3, the full variable domain is KAGVTQTPRYLIKTRGQQVTLSCSPISGHRSVSWYQQTPGQGLQFLFEYFSETQRNKGNFPGRFSGRQFSNSRSEMNVSTLELGDSALYLCASSLGPIHAVFLYEQYFGPGTRLTVT.

In nucleotides, the CDR3 is TGTGCCAGCAGTTACTCAGGGACAGGGACCTATGGCTACACCTTC. Translated, it gives CASSYSGTGTYGYTF. V and J are TRBV6-5 and TRBJ1-2; 9 bases match TRBD1. The CDR3 covers 15 residues. Germline trimming cut 0 bases from V and 4 bases from J; bases unmatched to any gene: 3. Germline assignment: CDR1 MNHEY and CDR2 SVGAGI.

The chain employs TRBV19 and TRBJ2-1, with 10 bases fitting TRBD2. CDR3 length: 15 residues. Germline trimming cut 4 bases from V and 8 bases from J; bases unmatched to any gene: 8. CDR1 is LNHDA, CDR2 SQIVND, per germline (reference sequence). Here the CDR3 reads CASSTGTSVGYEQFF. CDR3 in DNA: TGTGCCAGTAGTACCGGGACTAGCGTGGGGTATGAGCAGTTCTTC.

The chain couples TRBV6-6 to TRBJ2-5; D is perhaps TRBD2 (6 bases). The germline gives CDR1 MNHNY, CDR2 SVGAGI (reference sequence). With 1 base removed from V and 1 base from J, the gap between germline ends came to 10 bases. This CDR3 is built from 15 residues. The CDR3, as DNA: TGTGCCAGCAGTTACTGGGACTTTATCCAAGAGACCCAGTACTTC. Its protein product is CASSYWDFIQETQYF.

The chain employs TRBV7-3 and TRBJ2-5; 7 bases line up with TRBD2. The ends lost 2 bases at V and 7 bases at J; junction bases unmatched: 19. This CDR3 is built from 18 residues. Per the germline V gene, CDR1 is SGHTA and CDR2 is FQGTGA. For the CDR3, the DNA is TGTGCCAGCAGCTTAGGTATTGGTGGGAGGGCCGGCGGCGGGACCCAGTACTTC. This sequence encodes CASSLGIGGRAGGGTQYF. Full variable domain (remainder filled in from reference TRBV7-3 and TRBJ2-5): GAGVSQTPSNKVTEKGKYVELRCDPISGHTALYWYRQSLGQGPEFLIYFQGTGAADDSGLPNDRFFAVRPEGSVSTLKIQRTERGDSAVYLCASSLGIGGRAGGGTQYFGPGTRLLVL.

This chain links TRBV30 with TRBJ2-3; D perhaps matches TRBD2 (6 bases). V was pared by 7 bases and J by 2 bases, with 16 bases between. The CDR3 length is 14 residues. From germline, CDR1 is GTSNPN and CDR2 SVGIG (reference sequence). The CDR3 protein is CAYIAEPLTDTQYF. As DNA, the CDR3 is TGTGCCTATATAGCGGAACCTCTCACAGATACGCAGTATTTT. Complete variable domain (other parts from reference TRBV30 and TRBJ2-3): SQTIHQWPATLVQPVGSPLSLECTVEGTSNPNLYWYRQAAGRGLQLLFYSVGIGQISSEVPQNLSASRPQDRQFILSSKKLLLSDSGFYLCAYIAEPLTDTQYFGPGTRLTVL.

The chain combines TRBV5-1 with TRBJ1-1, with D unclear. V was pared by 0 bases and J by 1 base, with 4 bases between. CDR3 length equals 13 residues. Germline assignment: CDR1 SGHRS and CDR2 YFSETQ. CDR3 protein: CASSLDRNTEAFF. The CDR3 DNA follows: TGCGCCAGCAGCTTGGACCGGAACACTGAAGCTTTCTTT.

The genes are TRBV9 and TRBJ2-5; no definite D call. Trimming pared 3 bases from V and 5 bases from J, leaving 8 bases between. Per the germline V gene, CDR1 is SGDLS and CDR2 is YYNGEE. This CDR3 spans 12 amino acids. The CDR3 reads CASSGASETQYF. The CDR3 DNA sequence: TGTGCCAGCAGCGGGGCGTCGGAGACCCAGTACTTC.

The chain carries TRBV5-4 and TRBJ2-7; the D gene is possibly TRBD1 (6 bases). V dropped 4 bases and J dropped 3 bases, with 20 bases sitting between them. Germline V gene lookup returns CDR1 SGHNT and CDR2 YYREEE (reference sequence). The CDR3 runs 16 residues. The CDR3 region is CASSVRPGHPFYEQYF. Written as DNA, the CDR3 is TGTGCCAGCAGCGTGCGGCCGGGACACCCATTCTACGAGCAGTACTTC. The full variable domain, with the rest looked up from reference TRBV5-4 and TRBJ2-7, is ETGVTQSPTHLIKTRGQQVTLRCSSQSGHNTVSWYQQALGQGPQFIFQYYREEENGRGNFPPRFSGLQFPNYSSELNVNALELDDSALYLCASSVRPGHPFYEQYFGPGTRLTVT.